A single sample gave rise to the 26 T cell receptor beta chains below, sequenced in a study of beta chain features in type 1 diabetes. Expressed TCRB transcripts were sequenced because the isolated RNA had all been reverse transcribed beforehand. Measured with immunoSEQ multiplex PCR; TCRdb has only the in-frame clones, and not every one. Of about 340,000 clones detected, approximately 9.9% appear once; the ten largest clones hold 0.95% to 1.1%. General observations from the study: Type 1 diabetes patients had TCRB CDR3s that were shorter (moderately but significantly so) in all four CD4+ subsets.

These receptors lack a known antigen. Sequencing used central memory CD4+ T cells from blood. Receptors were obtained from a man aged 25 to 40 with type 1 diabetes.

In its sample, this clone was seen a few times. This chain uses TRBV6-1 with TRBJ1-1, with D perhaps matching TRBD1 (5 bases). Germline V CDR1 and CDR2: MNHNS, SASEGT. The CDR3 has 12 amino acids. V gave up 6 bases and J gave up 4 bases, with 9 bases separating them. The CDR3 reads CASSYRFTEAFF. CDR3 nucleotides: TGTGCCAGCAGCTACAGGTTCACTGAAGCTTTCTTT.

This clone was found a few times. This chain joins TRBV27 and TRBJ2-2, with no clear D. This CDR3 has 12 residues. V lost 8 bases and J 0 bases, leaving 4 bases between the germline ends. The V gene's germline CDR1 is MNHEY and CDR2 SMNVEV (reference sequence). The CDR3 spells CASRTNTGELFF. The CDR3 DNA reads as TGTGCCAGCCGAACGAACACCGGGGAGCTGTTTTTT.

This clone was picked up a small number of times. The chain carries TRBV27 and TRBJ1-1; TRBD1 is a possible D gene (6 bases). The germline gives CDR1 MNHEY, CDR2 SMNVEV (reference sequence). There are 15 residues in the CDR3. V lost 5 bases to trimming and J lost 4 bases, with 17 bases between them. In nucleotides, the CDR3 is TGTGCCAGCAGTCAGCAAACAGGGTTTGGCACTGAAGCTTTCTTT. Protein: CASSQQTGFGTEAFF.

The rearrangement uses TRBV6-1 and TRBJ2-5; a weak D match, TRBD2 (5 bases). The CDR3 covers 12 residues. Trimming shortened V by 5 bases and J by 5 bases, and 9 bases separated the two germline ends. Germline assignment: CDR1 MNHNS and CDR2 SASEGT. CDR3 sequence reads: CASSSPGETQYF. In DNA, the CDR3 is TGTGCCAGCAGTTCTCCGGGGGAGACCCAGTACTTC.

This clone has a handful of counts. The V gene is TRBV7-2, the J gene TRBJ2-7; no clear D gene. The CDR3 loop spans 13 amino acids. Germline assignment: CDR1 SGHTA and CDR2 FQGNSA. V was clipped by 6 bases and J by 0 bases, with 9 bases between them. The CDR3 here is CASRSGSSYEQYF. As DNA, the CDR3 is TGTGCCAGCAGGTCCGGGTCCTCCTACGAGCAGTACTTC.

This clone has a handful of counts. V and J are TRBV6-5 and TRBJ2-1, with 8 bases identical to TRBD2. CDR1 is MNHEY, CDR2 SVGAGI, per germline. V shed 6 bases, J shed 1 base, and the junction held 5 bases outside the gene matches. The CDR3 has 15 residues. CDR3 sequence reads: CASSPTSESYNEQFF. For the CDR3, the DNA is TGTGCCAGCAGCCCGACTAGCGAATCCTACAATGAGCAGTTCTTC.

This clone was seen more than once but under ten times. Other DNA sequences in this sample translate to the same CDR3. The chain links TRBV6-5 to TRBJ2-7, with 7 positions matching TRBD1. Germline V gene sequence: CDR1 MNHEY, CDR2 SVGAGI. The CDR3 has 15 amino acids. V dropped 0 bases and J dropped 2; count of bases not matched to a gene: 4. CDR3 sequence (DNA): TGTGCCAGCAGTTACTCTCACAGGGGAACCTACGAGCAGTACTTC. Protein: CASSYSHRGTYEQYF.

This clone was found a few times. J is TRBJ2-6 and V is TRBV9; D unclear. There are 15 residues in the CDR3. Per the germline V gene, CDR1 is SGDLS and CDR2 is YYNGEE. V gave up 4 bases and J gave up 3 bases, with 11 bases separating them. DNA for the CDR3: TGTGCCAGCAGCCCCCGCAGTGATGGGGCCAACGTCCTGACTTTC. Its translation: CASSPRSDGANVLTF.

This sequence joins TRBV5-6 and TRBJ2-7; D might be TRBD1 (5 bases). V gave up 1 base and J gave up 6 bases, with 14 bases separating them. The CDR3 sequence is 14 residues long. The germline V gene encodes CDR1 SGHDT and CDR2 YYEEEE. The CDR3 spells CASSLRAGFPEQYF. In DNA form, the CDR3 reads TGTGCCAGCAGCTTGAGGGCAGGGTTCCCCGAGCAGTACTTC.

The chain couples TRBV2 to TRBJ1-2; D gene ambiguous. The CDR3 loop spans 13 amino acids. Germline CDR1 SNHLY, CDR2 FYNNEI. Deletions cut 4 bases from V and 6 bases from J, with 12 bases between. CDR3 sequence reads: CASSGSGRDGYTF. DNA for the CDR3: TGTGCCAGCAGTGGATCCGGGCGTGATGGCTACACCTTC.

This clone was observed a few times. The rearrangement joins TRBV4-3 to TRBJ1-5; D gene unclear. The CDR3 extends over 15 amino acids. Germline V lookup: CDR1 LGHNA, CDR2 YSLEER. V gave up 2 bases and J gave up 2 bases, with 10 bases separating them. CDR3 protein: CASSQLAGGNQPQHF. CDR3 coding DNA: TGCGCCAGCAGCCAACTAGCCGGTGGCAATCAGCCCCAGCATTTT.

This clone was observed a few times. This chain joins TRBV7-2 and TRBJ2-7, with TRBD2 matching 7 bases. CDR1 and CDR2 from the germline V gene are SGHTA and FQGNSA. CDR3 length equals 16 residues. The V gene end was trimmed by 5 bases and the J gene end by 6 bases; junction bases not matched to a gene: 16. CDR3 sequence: CASSLHSTGAGTEQYF. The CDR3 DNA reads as TGTGCCAGCAGCCTTCACTCAACAGGAGCGGGGACCGAGCAGTACTTC.

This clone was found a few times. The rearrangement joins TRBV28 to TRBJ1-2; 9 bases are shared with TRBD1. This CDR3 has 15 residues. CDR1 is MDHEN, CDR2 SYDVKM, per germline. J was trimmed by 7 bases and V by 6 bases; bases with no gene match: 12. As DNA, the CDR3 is TGTGCCAGCAGAGAGTACGCCGGGACAGGGTTTGGCTACACCTTC. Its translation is CASREYAGTGFGYTF.

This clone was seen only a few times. The DNA of the CDR3 is TGTGCCAGCAGCGTACGACTAGCGGGGGTCACAGATACGCAGTATTTT. Encoded protein: CASSVRLAGVTDTQYF. The chain recombines TRBV9 with TRBJ2-3; 12 bases are a match to TRBD2. With 1 base clipped from V and 2 bases from J, the junction kept 2 bases outside the gene matches. Germline-derived CDR1 and CDR2 are SGDLS and YYNGEE. The CDR3 sequence is 16 residues long.

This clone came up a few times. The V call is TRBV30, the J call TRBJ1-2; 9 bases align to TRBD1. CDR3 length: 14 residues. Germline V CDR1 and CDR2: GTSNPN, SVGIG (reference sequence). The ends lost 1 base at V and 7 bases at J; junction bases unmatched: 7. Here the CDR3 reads CAWSGNRGRGGYTF. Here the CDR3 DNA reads TGTGCCTGGAGTGGGAACAGGGGGCGCGGTGGCTACACCTTC. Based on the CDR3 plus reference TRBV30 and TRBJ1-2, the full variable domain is SQTIHQWPATLVQPVGSPLSLECTVEGTSNPNLYWYRQAAGRGLQLLFYSVGIGQISSEVPQNLSASRPQDRQFILSSKKLLLSDSGFYLCAWSGNRGRGGYTFGSGTRLTVV.

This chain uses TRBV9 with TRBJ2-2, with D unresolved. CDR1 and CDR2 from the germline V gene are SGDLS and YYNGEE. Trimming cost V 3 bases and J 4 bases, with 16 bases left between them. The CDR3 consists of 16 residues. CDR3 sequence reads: CASSGDPRRGTGELFF. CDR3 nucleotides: TGTGCCAGCAGCGGTGACCCCAGGCGAGGCACCGGGGAGCTGTTTTTT.

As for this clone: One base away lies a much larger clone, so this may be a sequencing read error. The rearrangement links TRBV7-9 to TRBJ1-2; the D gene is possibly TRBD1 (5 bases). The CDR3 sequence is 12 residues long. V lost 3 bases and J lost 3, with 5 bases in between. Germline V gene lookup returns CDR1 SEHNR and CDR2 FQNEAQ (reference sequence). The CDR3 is CASSLGDYGYTF. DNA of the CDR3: TGTGCCAGCAGCTTGGGGGACTATGGCTACACCTTC.

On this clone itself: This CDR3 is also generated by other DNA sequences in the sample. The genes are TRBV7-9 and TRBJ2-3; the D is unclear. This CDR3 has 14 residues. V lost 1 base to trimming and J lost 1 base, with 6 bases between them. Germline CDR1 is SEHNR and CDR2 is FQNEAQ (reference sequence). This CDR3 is CASSLDQGTDTQYF. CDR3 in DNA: TGTGCCAGCAGCTTAGATCAGGGCACAGATACGCAGTATTTT.

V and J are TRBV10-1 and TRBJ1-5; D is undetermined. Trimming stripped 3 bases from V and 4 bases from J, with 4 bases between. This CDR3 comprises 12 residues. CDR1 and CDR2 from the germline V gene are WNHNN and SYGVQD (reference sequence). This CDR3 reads CASSDNNQPQHF. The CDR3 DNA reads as TGCGCCAGCAGTGATAATAATCAGCCCCAGCATTTT.

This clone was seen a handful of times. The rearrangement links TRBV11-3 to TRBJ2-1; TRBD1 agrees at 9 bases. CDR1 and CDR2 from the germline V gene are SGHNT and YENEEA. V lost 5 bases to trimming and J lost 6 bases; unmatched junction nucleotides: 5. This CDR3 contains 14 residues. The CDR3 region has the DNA TGTGCCAGCAGCCGCGGGACAGGGTTCAATGAGCAGTTCTTC. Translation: CASSRGTGFNEQFF.

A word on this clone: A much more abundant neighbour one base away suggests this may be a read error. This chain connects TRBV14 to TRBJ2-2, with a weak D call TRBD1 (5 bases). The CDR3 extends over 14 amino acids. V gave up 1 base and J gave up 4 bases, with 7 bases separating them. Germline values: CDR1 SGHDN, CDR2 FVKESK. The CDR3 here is CASSQGQITGELFF. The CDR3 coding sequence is TGTGCCAGCAGCCAAGGACAGATCACCGGGGAGCTGTTTTTT.

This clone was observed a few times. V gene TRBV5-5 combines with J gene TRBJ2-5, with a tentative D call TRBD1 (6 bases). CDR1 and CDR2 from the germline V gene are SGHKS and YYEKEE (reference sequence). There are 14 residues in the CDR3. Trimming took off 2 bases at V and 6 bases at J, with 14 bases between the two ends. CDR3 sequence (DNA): TGTGCCAGCAGCTTTCCGGGACAAAGAAAGACCCAGTACTTC. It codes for CASSFPGQRKTQYF.

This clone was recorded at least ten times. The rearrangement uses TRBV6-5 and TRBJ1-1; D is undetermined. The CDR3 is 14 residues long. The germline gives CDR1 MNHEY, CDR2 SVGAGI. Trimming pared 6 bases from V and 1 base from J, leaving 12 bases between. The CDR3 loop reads CASRMSERNTEAFF. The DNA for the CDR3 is TGTGCCAGCAGGATGAGCGAGAGGAACACTGAAGCTTTCTTT.

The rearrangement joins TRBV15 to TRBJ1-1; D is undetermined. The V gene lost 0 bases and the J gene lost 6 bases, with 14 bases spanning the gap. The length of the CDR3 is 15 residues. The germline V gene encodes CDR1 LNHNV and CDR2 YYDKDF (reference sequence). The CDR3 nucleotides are TGTGCCACCAGCAGAGATCTCGTCGGCGTGTCTGAAGCTTTCTTT. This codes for CATSRDLVGVSEAFF. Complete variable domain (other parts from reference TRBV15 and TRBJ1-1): DAMVIQNPRYQVTQFGKPVTLSCSQTLNHNVMYWYQQKSSQAPKLLFHYYDKDFNNEADTPDNFQSRRPNTSFCFLDIRSPGLGDTAMYLCATSRDLVGVSEAFFGQGTRLTVV.

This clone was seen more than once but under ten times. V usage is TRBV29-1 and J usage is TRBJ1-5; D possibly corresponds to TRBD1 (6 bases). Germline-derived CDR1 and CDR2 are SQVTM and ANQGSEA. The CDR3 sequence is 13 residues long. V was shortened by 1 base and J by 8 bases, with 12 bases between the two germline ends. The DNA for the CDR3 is TGCAGCGTTGAAGGACAGGCGGGGGAGCCCCAGCATTTT. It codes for CSVEGQAGEPQHF.

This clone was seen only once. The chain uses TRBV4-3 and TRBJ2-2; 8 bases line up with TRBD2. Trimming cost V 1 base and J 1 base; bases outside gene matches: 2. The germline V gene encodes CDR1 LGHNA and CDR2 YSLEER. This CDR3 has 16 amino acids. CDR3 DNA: TGCGCCAGCAGCCAAGTAGCGGGGAAGAACACCGGGGAGCTGTTTTTT. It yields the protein CASSQVAGKNTGELFF.